This TCR beta chain was documented in a study of blood T cell repertoires in COVID-19. Study-level information: The origin of the acute and convalescent COVID-19 samples was the United States, Italy and Spain.

The CDR3 sequence is 15 residues long. Germline loops: CDR1 MNHNS, CDR2 SASEGT. The V end lost 2 bases, the J end lost 1 base, and 12 bases lay between the germline ends. In the authors' workflow: Cell counts per sample came from amplifying reference gene primers. Using immunoSEQ multiplex PCR, the repertoire was profiled, and TCRdb retains in-frame clones only, with some absent. That table supplies the V and J calls and clone size; D and trimming were determined from the DNA. The repertoire has 490,000 or so clones, less than 90% of them found once; the top ten carry under 9.5%. This study enrolled people aged about 18 to 100 from approximately 24 US geographic areas. This clone was recorded many times. Other DNA sequences from this sample encode an identical CDR3 as well.

V is TRBV6-1 and J is TRBJ2-7, with D possibly matching TRBD2 (5 bases). What was sequenced was PBMCs or T cells enriched from blood (not recorded which). This sequence originates from a woman in her sixties or seventies who had recovered from COVID-19. The CDR3 spells CASSEFPGNSYEQYF. CDR3 coding DNA: TGTGCCAGCAGTGAATTCCCGGGGAATTCCTACGAGCAGTACTTC.